This T cell receptor beta chain was documented in a study of coeliac disease. Study context: Each coeliac patient was active, refractory type I, or diet-controlled.

Each fraction contributed one roughly 500,000-cell aliquot for sequencing. Study findings and constraints: The authors considered this approach unsuitable for unbiased detection of gliadin-specific T cells. Lower clonality than controls marked TRB and TRG repertoires from active celiac intraepithelial and lamina propria samples. Few TRB amino acid sequences were shared between samples; most were unique.

Sequenced by immunoSEQ multiplex PCR; TCRdb stores in-frame clones only, minus some. The repertoire holds some 3,000 clones, with around 50% as singletons. To note about this clone: As yet, its antigen is unknown.

This receptor was obtained from a man between 50 and 59 years old with active celiac disease. Sequencing input: intraepithelial lymphocytes from the gut.

The CDR3 spells CASSLAGRGRGLTTIYNEQFF. The DNA for the CDR3 is TGCGCCAGCAGCTTGGCGGGTAGAGGGCGGGGGCTTACCACGATCTACAATGAGCAGTTCTTC. The gene calls are TRBV5-1 and TRBJ2-1, with D perhaps matching TRBD2 (7 bases). V shed 0 bases and J shed 3 bases, with 28 bases lying between them. CDR3 length: 21 residues. The germline V gene encodes CDR1 SGHRS and CDR2 YFSETQ.